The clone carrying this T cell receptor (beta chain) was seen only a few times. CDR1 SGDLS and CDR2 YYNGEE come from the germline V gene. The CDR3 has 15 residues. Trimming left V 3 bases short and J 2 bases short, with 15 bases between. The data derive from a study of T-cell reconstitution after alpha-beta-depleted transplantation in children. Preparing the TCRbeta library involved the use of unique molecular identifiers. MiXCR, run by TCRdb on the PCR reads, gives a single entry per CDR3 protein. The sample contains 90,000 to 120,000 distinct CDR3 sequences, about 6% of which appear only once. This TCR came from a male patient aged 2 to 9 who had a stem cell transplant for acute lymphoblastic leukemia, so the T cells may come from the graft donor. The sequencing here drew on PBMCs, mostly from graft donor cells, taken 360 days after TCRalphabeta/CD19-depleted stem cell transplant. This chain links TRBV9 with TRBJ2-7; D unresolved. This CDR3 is CASSAWPDPTYEQYF. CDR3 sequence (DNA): TGTGCCAGCAGCGCCTGGCCCGACCCTACCTACGAGCAGTACTTC.